This T cell receptor (beta chain) emerged from a study of beta chain features in type 1 diabetes. This clone was seen only a few times. Expressed TCRB transcripts were sequenced, since all the RNA that had been isolated was reverse transcribed. The data were produced by immunoSEQ multiplex PCR, yet TCRdb's version contains in-frame clones alone and is incomplete. Of approximately 300,000 clones in the sample, 11% are singletons; the top ten hold under 0.02%. The TCR originated in a woman aged 25 to 39 in good health. The source material was naive CD4+ T cells from blood.

The CDR3 sequence: CASSRTGVAGDEQYF. The CDR3 DNA reads TGTGCCAGCAGCAGAACGGGGGTAGCGGGAGACGAGCAGTACTTC. The chain joins TRBV7-3 to TRBJ2-7, with TRBD2 identical over 9 bases. Losses at the gene ends were 5 bases for V and 5 bases for J; bases not matched to a gene: 10. CDR1 and CDR2 (germline): SGHTA, FQGTGA. The length of the CDR3 is 15 residues.